This T cell receptor (beta chain) was identified in a study of control samples from healthy donors and cancer patients. The CDR3 runs 16 residues. From germline, CDR1 is SGHAT and CDR2 FQNNGV. The junction had 4 bases not matched to a gene; V was cut back by 5 bases and J by 1 base. Assay: immunoSEQ multiplex PCR; the TCRdb copy retains only in-frame clones and omits some. Found here are about 180,000 clones, around 94% of them singletons; the top ten hold roughly 1.5%. This chain joins TRBV11-2 and TRBJ2-3; 12 positions agree with TRBD2. The sequenced material came from blood. This clonotype was obtained from a young man in good health. CDR3 bases: TGTGCCAGCAGCCGGCGACTAGCGGGGGGCACAGATACGCAGTATTTT. Translated: CASSRRLAGGTDTQYF. Supplemented by reference TRBV11-2 and TRBJ2-3, the full variable domain reads EAGVAQSPRYKIIEKRQSVAFWCNPISGHATLYWYQQILGQGPKLLIQFQNNGVVDDSQLPKDRFSAERLKGVDSTLKIQPAKLEDSAVYLCASSRRLAGGTDTQYFGPGTRLTVL.